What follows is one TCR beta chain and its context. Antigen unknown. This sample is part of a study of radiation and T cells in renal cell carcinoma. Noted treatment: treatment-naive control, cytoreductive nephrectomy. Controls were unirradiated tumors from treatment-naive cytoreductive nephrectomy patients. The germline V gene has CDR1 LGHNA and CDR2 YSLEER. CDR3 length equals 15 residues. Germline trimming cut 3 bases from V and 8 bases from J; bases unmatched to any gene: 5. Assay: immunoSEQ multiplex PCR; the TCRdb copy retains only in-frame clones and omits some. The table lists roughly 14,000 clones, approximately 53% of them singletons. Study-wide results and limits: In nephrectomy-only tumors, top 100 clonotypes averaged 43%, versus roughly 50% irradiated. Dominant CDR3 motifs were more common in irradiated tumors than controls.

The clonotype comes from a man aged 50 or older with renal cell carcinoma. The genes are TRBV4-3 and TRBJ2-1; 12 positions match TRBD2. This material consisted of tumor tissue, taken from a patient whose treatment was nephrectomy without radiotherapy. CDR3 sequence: CASSHLAGGTDEQFF. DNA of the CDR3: TGCGCCAGCAGCCATCTAGCGGGGGGGACCGATGAGCAGTTCTTC.